The sequence of this T cell receptor beta chain was determined in a study of blood T cell repertoires in COVID-19. Study overall: The United States, Italy and Spain provided the acute and convalescent COVID-19 samples. T cells, B-cell-depleted T cells, or PBMCs provided the cDNA or gDNA that served as material.

A few counts support this clone. As originally analysed: The authors estimated nucleated cell counts from reference gene primer amplification. Libraries were prepared by immunoSEQ multiplex PCR; TCRdb keeps only in-frame clonotypes and omits some of them. The V and J calls and clone size come from that table; D and trimming were worked out from the DNA. The sample lists about 100,000 clones, around 88% occurring once. The V gene's germline CDR1 is MNHEY and CDR2 SVGAGI. This CDR3 spans 12 amino acids. V dropped 7 bases and J dropped 4 bases, with 10 bases sitting between them. This sequence was found in a human donor in a cohort sampled during active COVID-19. The specimen was peripheral blood. The rearrangement links TRBV6-5 to TRBJ1-1, with D possibly TRBD1 on 5 matching bases. The CDR3 coding sequence is TGTGCCAGCACCGACAGTGTCACTGAAGCTTTCTTT. It specifies CASTDSVTEAFF.